Below are 29 T cell receptor beta chains sequenced from a single sample in a study of blood T cell repertoires in COVID-19. This table comes from immunoSEQ multiplex PCR, and its TCRdb copy is limited to in-frame clones, with some not included. Among around 95,000 clones listed, roughly 84% were seen once. The sequenced sample was peripheral blood. The receptor source for this set is a human donor in a cohort sampled during active COVID-19.

The rearrangement links TRBV21-1 to TRBJ1-4; the D call in the table, TRBD1, was not verified against the DNA. TRBV21-1 is annotated as a pseudogene. The CDR3 sequence is 17 residues long. The CDR3 sequence: CASSKAHQMPTNEKLFF. For the CDR3, the DNA is TGTGCCAGCAGCAAAGCGCATCAGATGCCAACTAATGAAAAACTGTTTTTT.

The chain links TRBV6-4 to TRBJ1-1; D is undetermined. From germline, CDR1 is MRHNA and CDR2 SNTAGT. There are 13 residues in the CDR3. V lost 4 bases and J 7 bases, leaving 13 bases between the germline ends. DNA for the CDR3: TGTGCCAGCAGTGGGAATGTGGGGAGTGAAGCTTTCTTT. This encodes CASSGNVGSEAFF.

The chain is built from TRBV5-4 and TRBJ2-7; 7 bases are shared with TRBD2. Germline-derived CDR1 and CDR2 are SGHNT and YYREEE (reference sequence). The CDR3 covers 14 residues. With 1 base clipped from V and 5 bases from J, the junction kept 6 bases outside the gene matches. CDR3 sequence: CASSLLGGANEQYF. As DNA, the CDR3 is TGTGCCAGCAGCTTGTTGGGAGGGGCCAACGAGCAGTACTTC.

The rearrangement joins TRBV30 to TRBJ1-2; D unclear. The CDR3 contains 13 residues. Per the germline V gene, CDR1 is GTSNPN and CDR2 is SVGIG (reference sequence). The germline V and J ends were trimmed by 0 bases and 2 bases, with 7 bases remaining between them. CDR3 sequence reads: CAWSVQKNYGYTF. The CDR3 region has the DNA TGTGCCTGGAGTGTACAGAAAAACTATGGCTACACCTTC.

The chain couples TRBV6-4 to TRBJ2-7; 7 nucleotides match TRBD1. The ends lost 5 bases at V and 0 bases at J; junction bases unmatched: 4. The CDR3 totals 14 residues. In germline, CDR1 is MRHNA, CDR2 SNTAGT. This CDR3 is CASSFRDSSYEQYF. The CDR3 region has the DNA TGTGCCAGCAGTTTCCGGGACAGCTCCTACGAGCAGTACTTC.

The table lists this clone with a few counts. V and J are TRBV4-3 and TRBJ1-1; D is unresolved. This CDR3 has 13 amino acids. Germline V gives CDR1 LGHNA, CDR2 YSLEER. Deletions cut 4 bases from V and 3 bases from J, with 9 bases between. The CDR3 DNA is TGCGCCAGCAGCCTGTGGAGAGACACTGAAGCTTTCTTT. Protein sequence: CASSLWRDTEAFF.

This sequence joins TRBV4-3 and TRBJ2-1; tentatively, D is TRBD2 (5 bases). Germline-derived CDR1 and CDR2 are LGHNA and YSLEER. This CDR3 contains 15 residues. V was pared by 0 bases and J by 4 bases, with 10 bases between. CDR3 nucleotide sequence: TGCGCCAGCAGCCAAGATGAGGGAACTTACAATGAGCAGTTCTTC. This sequence encodes CASSQDEGTYNEQFF.

The chain has TRBV9 and TRBJ2-7, with TRBD2 matching 9 bases. This CDR3 is 15 amino acids long. Germline V lookup: CDR1 SGDLS, CDR2 YYNGEE. Trimming removed 1 base from V and 4 bases from J; junction bases left unmatched: 6. CDR3 protein: CASSVSSGSFYEQYF. The CDR3 nucleotides are TGTGCCAGCAGCGTAAGTAGCGGGAGTTTTTACGAGCAGTACTTC.

The V gene is TRBV7-9, the J gene TRBJ1-2; maybe TRBD1 (5 bases). Germline V lookup: CDR1 SEHNR, CDR2 FQNEAQ (reference sequence). The CDR3 runs to 13 residues. Trimming left V 5 bases short and J 4 bases short, with 11 bases between. The chain's CDR3 is CASSPGLPYGYTF. CDR3 in DNA: TGTGCCAGCAGCCCGGGACTACCCTATGGCTACACCTTC.

This clone has a handful of counts. Germline and junction disagree at one end, which may indicate a read error. The J gene is TRBJ1-1, the V gene TRBV30; D uncertain. The CDR3 is 12 amino acids. The germline CDR1 and CDR2 sequences are GTSNPN and SVGIG (reference sequence). The chain's CDR3 is CAWTLSGPEAFF. The CDR3 nucleotides are TGTGCCTGGACCCTGTCAGGTCCTGAGGCTTTCTTT. Looking up the rest from reference TRBV30 and TRBJ1-1 gives the full variable domain: SQTIHQWPATLVQPVGSPLSLECTVEGTSNPNLYWYRQAAGRGLQLLFYSVGIGQISSEVPQNLSASRPQDRQFILSSKKLLLSDSGFYLCAWTLSGPEAFFGQGTRLTVV.

The chain is built from TRBV5-4 and TRBJ1-4, with TRBD1 matching 8 bases. This CDR3 is 16 amino acids long. V lost 4 bases, J lost 5 bases, and 10 bases stayed unmatched. Germline CDR1 and CDR2: SGHNT and YYREEE (reference sequence). CDR3 coding DNA: TGTGCCAGCAGCCGGACAGGGCAAGGGAGGAATGAAAAACTGTTTTTT. It codes for CASSRTGQGRNEKLFF.

The chain links TRBV6-2 or TRBV6-3 to TRBJ1-2; a weak D match, TRBD1 (5 bases). Germline CDR1 and CDR2: MNHEY and SVGEGT. Trimming left V 2 bases short and J 0 bases short, with 19 bases between. The CDR3 has 18 amino acids. The CDR3 sequence is CASSYLGGEGTTNYGYTF. Here the CDR3 DNA reads TGTGCCAGCAGTTACCTTGGGGGGGAGGGGACGACTAACTATGGCTACACCTTC.

V gene TRBV6-5 combines with J gene TRBJ1-2, with D unresolved. The ends were cut back, 4 bases at V and 1 base at J, with 10 bases in the middle. This CDR3 comprises 14 residues. Germline CDR1 is MNHEY and CDR2 is SVGAGI. CDR3 sequence (DNA): TGTGCCAGCAGTTCGCCTAGGAGTAACTATGGCTACACCTTC. It is translated as CASSSPRSNYGYTF.

This clone is a singleton in its sample. V gene TRBV30 combines with J gene TRBJ1-4; D possibly corresponds to TRBD1 (5 bases). Per the germline V gene, CDR1 is GTSNPN and CDR2 is SVGIG (reference sequence). Trimming removed 5 bases from V and 3 bases from J, with 13 bases in between. This CDR3 has 14 residues. CDR3 DNA sequence: TGTGCCTGGGGAGCGGGGGGGGCTAATGAAAAACTGTTTTTT. Its protein product is CAWGAGGANEKLFF. Full variable domain (rest looked up from reference TRBV30 and TRBJ1-4): SQTIHQWPATLVQPVGSPLSLECTVEGTSNPNLYWYRQAAGRGLQLLFYSVGIGQISSEVPQNLSASRPQDRQFILSSKKLLLSDSGFYLCAWGAGGANEKLFFGSGTQLSVL.

The count of this clone is one. This chain links TRBV4-1 with TRBJ1-6; D is perhaps TRBD1 (6 bases). The CDR3 has 19 residues. From germline, CDR1 is MGHRA and CDR2 YSYEKL. V lost 1 base, J lost 0 bases, and 16 bases lay in between. The CDR3 DNA follows: TGCGCCAGCAGCCAAGGGGGGGGCAGGCGCACCTCCTATAATTCACCCCTCCACTTT. This encodes CASSQGGGRRTSYNSPLHF.

The chain employs TRBV3-1 (or the pseudogene TRBV3-2) and TRBJ1-3, with D perhaps TRBD1 (5 bases). The CDR3 has 16 amino acids. The germline CDR1 and CDR2 sequences are LGHDT and YNNKEL (reference sequence). Trimming removed 1 base at V and 4 bases at J, with 14 bases between. Here the CDR3 DNA reads TGTGCCAGCAGCCAAGGGACACCCTACTTAGGAAACACCATATATTTT. Protein: CASSQGTPYLGNTIYF.

The chain links TRBV7-2 to TRBJ1-1, with D perhaps matching TRBD1 (6 bases). This CDR3 is 18 amino acids long. V was clipped by 1 base and J by 0 bases, with 18 bases between them. CDR1 is SGHTA and CDR2 is FQGNSA in the germline V gene. CDR3 nucleotide sequence: TGTGCCAGCAGCTTAGGCAGGGGTCTCATCGAGATGAACACTGAAGCTTTCTTT. Its translation is CASSLGRGLIEMNTEAFF.

V and J are TRBV24-1 and TRBJ2-2; 7 positions agree with TRBD1. The CDR3 runs 14 residues. V trimming: 10 bases; J trimming: 0 bases; junction bases outside the gene matches: 4. Germline V gives CDR1 KGHDR, CDR2 SFDVKD. CDR3 bases: TGTGCCACAGCTGACAGGGCGAACACCGGGGAGCTGTTTTTT. Translation gives CATADRANTGELFF.

The rearrangement links TRBV7-9 to TRBJ1-2; possible D gene TRBD1, 5 bases. The germline V and J ends were trimmed by 5 bases and 0 bases, with 16 bases remaining between them. Germline CDR1 and CDR2: SEHNR and FQNEAQ (reference sequence). The CDR3 runs 16 residues. The CDR3 bases are TGTGCCAGCAGCCTATCCCTCGGACAAACTAACTATGGCTACACCTTC. This encodes CASSLSLGQTNYGYTF.

The genes are TRBV19 and TRBJ2-5; 8 bases align to TRBD1. Unmatched junction bases numbered 10, after V lost 5 bases and J lost 5 bases. CDR3 length equals 15 residues. The V gene's germline CDR1 is LNHDA and CDR2 SQIVND (reference sequence). The CDR3 here is CASSSLKQGVETQYF. The CDR3 DNA follows: TGTGCCAGTAGTTCCCTAAAACAGGGGGTCGAGACCCAGTACTTC.

V usage is TRBV5-1 and J usage is TRBJ1-1; 9 nucleotides agree with TRBD1. CDR1 SGHRS and CDR2 YFSETQ come from the germline V gene. V dropped 4 bases and J dropped 3; count of bases not matched to a gene: 7. The CDR3 spans 15 residues. CDR3 amino acids: CASSPGQGRDTEAFF. Here the CDR3 DNA reads TGCGCCAGCAGCCCAGGACAGGGGCGGGACACTGAAGCTTTCTTT.

This clone was counted a few times. As DNA, the CDR3 is TGTGCCAGCAGTTACCTCTCCGATGGCGGAGATACGCAGTATTTT. Translated, it gives CASSYLSDGGDTQYF. The gene calls are TRBV6-5 and TRBJ2-3; the D is unclear. There are 15 residues in the CDR3. Germline CDR1 MNHEY, CDR2 SVGAGI. The V end was cut by 2 bases, the J end by 5 bases, with 14 bases between.

The chain employs TRBV11-3 and TRBJ2-3; 9 bases agree with TRBD2. The CDR3 is made up of 16 amino acids. After removal of 6 bases from V and 1 base from J, the junction contained 8 bases not matched to a gene. Germline CDR1 and CDR2: SGHNT and YENEEA. The CDR3, as DNA: TGTGCCAGCAGTTGGGGCTCTAGCGGGGGCACAGATACGCAGTATTTT. Its translation: CASSWGSSGGTDTQYF.

The J gene is TRBJ2-3, the V gene TRBV10-3; 8 bases match TRBD1. With 4 bases clipped from V and 5 bases from J, the junction kept 14 bases outside the gene matches. CDR1 and CDR2 (germline): ENHRY, SYGVKD. The CDR3 consists of 17 residues. In DNA, the CDR3 is TGTGCCATCAGTGCCCGAGCTATGACAGGGGAGAAAGATACGCAGTATTTT. It yields the protein CAISARAMTGEKDTQYF.

This clone was seen just once. A read error may account for a junction end that differs from germline. The chain uses TRBV3-1 (or the pseudogene TRBV3-2) and TRBJ2-1, with 9 bases aligning to TRBD2. The CDR3 is made up of 15 amino acids. From germline, CDR1 is LGHDT and CDR2 YNNKEL (reference sequence). The CDR3 region has the DNA TGTACCAGCAGCCAGACTAGCGGTTGGAGCAATGAGCAGTTCTTC. Its protein is CTSSQTSGWSNEQFF.

The rearrangement uses TRBV6-5 and TRBJ1-4; 9 nucleotides line up with TRBD1. Germline V gives CDR1 MNHEY, CDR2 SVGAGI. J gave up 7 bases and V 6 bases, and 6 bases lay outside the gene matches. This CDR3 has 14 amino acids. The CDR3 is CASSSGQGGEKLFF. CDR3 coding DNA: TGTGCCAGCAGCTCGGGACAGGGAGGTGAAAAACTGTTTTTT.

CDR3 loop: CASTRERGGGYTF. CDR3 in DNA: TGCGCCAGCACCCGGGAGAGGGGAGGTGGCTACACCTTC. V usage is TRBV5-1 and J usage is TRBJ1-2; maybe TRBD1 (5 bases). Germline V gene lookup returns CDR1 SGHRS and CDR2 YFSETQ. CDR3 size: 13 residues. The V end lost 6 bases, the J end lost 7 bases, and 16 bases lay between the germline ends.

This rearrangement joins TRBV4-3 to TRBJ1-4, with 8 positions matching TRBD1. CDR3 length equals 15 residues. The V gene end was trimmed by 6 bases and the J gene end by 7 bases; junction bases not matched to a gene: 10. Germline V gene sequence: CDR1 LGHNA, CDR2 YSLEER. The CDR3 nucleotides are TGCGCCAGCAGTGACAGGGGATCCTTGGGTGAAAAACTGTTTTTT. Translating gives CASSDRGSLGEKLFF.

The rearrangement joins TRBV24-1 to TRBJ2-2, with a weak D call TRBD1 (7 bases). The CDR3 is made up of 16 amino acids. Trimming removed 3 bases at V and 7 bases at J, with 17 bases between. Germline V gives CDR1 KGHDR, CDR2 SFDVKD. The CDR3 DNA reads TGTGCCACCAGTGATCCCCGGAGGGGGCAAGTCGGGGAGCTGTTTTTT. Translating gives CATSDPRRGQVGELFF.